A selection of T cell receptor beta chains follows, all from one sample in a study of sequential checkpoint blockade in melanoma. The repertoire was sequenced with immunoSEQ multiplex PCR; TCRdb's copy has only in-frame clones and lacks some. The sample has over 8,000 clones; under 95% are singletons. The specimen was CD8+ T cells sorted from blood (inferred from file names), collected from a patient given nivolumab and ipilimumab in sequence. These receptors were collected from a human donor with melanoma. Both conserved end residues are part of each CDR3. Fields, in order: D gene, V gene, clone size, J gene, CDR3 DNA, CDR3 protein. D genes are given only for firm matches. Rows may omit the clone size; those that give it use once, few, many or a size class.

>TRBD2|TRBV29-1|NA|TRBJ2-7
TGCAGCGCTCCCCGGCTGAGACTAGCGGGAGGGGGTTCGTACGAGCAGTACTTC
CSAPRLRLAGGGSYEQYF
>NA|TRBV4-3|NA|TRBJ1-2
TGCGCCAGCAGCCAAGATGAGGGTACCTATGGCTACACCTTC
CASSQDEGTYGYTF
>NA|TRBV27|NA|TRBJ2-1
TGTGCCAGCAGTTTGGGATCCGGGGTCCCCTCCTACAATGAGCAGTTCTTC
CASSLGSGVPSYNEQFF
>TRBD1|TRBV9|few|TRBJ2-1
TGTGCCAGCAGCGTACAGGGGGACTACAATGAGCAGTTCTTC
CASSVQGDYNEQFF
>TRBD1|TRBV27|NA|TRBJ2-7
TGTGCCAGCAGTTTAGCAGGAGACAGGGGATTTTACGAGCAGTACTTC
CASSLAGDRGFYEQYF
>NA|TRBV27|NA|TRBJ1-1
TGTGCCAGCAGGACAGGCACTGAAGCTTTCTTT
CASRTGTEAFF
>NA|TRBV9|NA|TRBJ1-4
TGTGCCAGCAGCGTAGCGGTGGGAGGAACTAATGAAAAACTGTTTTTT
CASSVAVGGTNEKLFF
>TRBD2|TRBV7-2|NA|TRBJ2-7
TGTGCCAGCAGCCTAGCGGGAGCACAAATGTTCTACGAGCAGTACTTC
CASSLAGAQMFYEQYF
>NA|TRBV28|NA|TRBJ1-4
TGTGCCAGCACCCCCCTGGGCCGATTAACTAATGAAAAACTGTTTTTT
CASTPLGRLTNEKLFF
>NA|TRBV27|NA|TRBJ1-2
TGTGCCAGCAGTTTAAGAGGGTACTATGGCTACACCTTC
CASSLRGYYGYTF
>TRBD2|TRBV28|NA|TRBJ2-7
TGTGCCAGCAGTATGGGACTAGCGGGAGGCTACGAGCAGTACTTC
CASSMGLAGGYEQYF
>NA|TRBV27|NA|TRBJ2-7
TGTGCCAGCAGTTTAACGGCTGGAGGGGTCTACGAGCAGTACTTC
CASSLTAGGVYEQYF
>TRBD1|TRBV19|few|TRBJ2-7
TGTGCCAGTAGTACAGAGGGGGCGAATGATAGGGACGAGCAGTACTTC
CASSTEGANDRDEQYF
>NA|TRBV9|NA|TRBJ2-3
TGTGCCAGCAGCGTACGTCGGGTGAGCGGAAGCACAGATACGCAGTATTTT
CASSVRRVSGSTDTQYF
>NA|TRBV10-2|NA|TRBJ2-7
TGCGCCAGCAGTGAGTATTTGGGAGGTTACGAGCAGTACTTC
CASSEYLGGYEQYF
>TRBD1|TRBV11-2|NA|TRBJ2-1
TGTGCCAGCAGCTACGGGACAGGTGATGAGCAGTTCTTC
CASSYGTGDEQFF
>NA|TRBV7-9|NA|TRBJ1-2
TGTGCCAGCTTTTTCGGCTATGGCTACACCTTC
CASFFGYGYTF
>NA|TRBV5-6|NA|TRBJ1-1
TGTGCCAGCAGCTTGGCAACAGGGATAAACACTGAAGCTTTCTTT
CASSLATGINTEAFF
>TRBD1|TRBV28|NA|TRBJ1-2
TGTGCCAGCAGTTTATGGGCAGGGGGTCTTAGCTACACCTTC
CASSLWAGGLSYTF
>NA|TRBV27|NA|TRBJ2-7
TGTGCCAGCAGTTTATCGCACGCCTTAGGCGGCTACGAGCAGTACTTC
CASSLSHALGGYEQYF
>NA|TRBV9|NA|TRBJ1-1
TGTGCCAGCAGCGTAGGGTCGACAGGGAACACTGAAGCTTTCTTT
CASSVGSTGNTEAFF
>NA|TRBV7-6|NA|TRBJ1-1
TGTGCCAGCAGCCAGGACAGATCGAACACTGAAGCTTTCTTT
CASSQDRSNTEAFF
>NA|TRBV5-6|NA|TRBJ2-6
TGTGCCAGCAGCCCCTACTCTGGGGCCAACGTCCTGACTTTC
CASSPYSGANVLTF
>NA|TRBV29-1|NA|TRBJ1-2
TGCAGCGTTGAAGGTTGGCGGCGACCTAACTATGGCTACACCTTC
CSVEGWRRPNYGYTF